Described below is a single T cell receptor (beta chain) sequence and its context. As yet, its antigen is unknown. Libraries were prepared by immunoSEQ multiplex PCR; TCRdb keeps only in-frame clonotypes and omits some of them. The sample carries approximately 140,000 clones, more than 80% recorded once. V shed 1 base and J shed 1 base, with 7 bases lying between them. The CDR3 is made up of 15 amino acids. Looked up from germline, CDR1 is MGHRA and CDR2 is YSYEKL. The sample originates from a study of Ad26.COV2.S vaccination and SARS-CoV-2 variants. General study findings and limits: Individuals receiving vaccine had higher spike-specific TCR breadth than placebo recipients did. Vaccine and placebo recipients had comparable breadth of non-spike TCRs. Analyses of TCR breadth and depth may have underestimated total T cell responses.

This material consisted of peripheral blood, taken after recovery from COVID-19. The receptor comes from a human donor who had recovered from COVID-19. The chain is built from TRBV4-1 and TRBJ2-2; D is unresolved. CDR3 DNA sequence: TGCGCCAGCAGCCAAGTGCCAGGGAACACCGGGGAGCTGTTTTTT. Its translation is CASSQVPGNTGELFF.